This T cell receptor (beta chain) emerged from a study of technical replicates of blood from a handful of donors. The length of the CDR3 is 14 residues. V was clipped by 4 bases and J by 6 bases, with 15 bases between them. Germline assignment: CDR1 MGHRA and CDR2 YSYEKL. Some clones are missing from TCRdb's copy, which holds only in-frame ones; the method was immunoSEQ multiplex PCR. The sample records about 66,000 clones, over 75% being singletons. Sequencing was performed on PBMCs. The TCR was taken from a human donor in good health. Some clones in this sample may be carry-over from other donors' samples. The chain recombines TRBV4-1 with TRBJ1-2, with a tentative D call TRBD1 (6 bases). Here the CDR3 reads CASSPPGERNGYTF. Here the CDR3 DNA reads TGCGCCAGCAGCCCACCAGGGGAGAGGAATGGCTACACCTTC.